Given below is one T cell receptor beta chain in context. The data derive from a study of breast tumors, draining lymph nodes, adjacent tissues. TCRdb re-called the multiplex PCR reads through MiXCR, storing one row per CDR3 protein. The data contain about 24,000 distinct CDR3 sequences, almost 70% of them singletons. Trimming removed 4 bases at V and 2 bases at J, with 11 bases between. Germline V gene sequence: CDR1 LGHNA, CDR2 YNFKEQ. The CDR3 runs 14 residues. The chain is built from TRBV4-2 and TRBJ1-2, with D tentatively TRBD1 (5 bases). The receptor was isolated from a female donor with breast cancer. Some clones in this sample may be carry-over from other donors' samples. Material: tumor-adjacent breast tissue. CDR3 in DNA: TGTGCCAGCAGCCCCTTGGGGGGAAACTATGGCTACACCTTC. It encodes CASSPLGGNYGYTF.